This is a list of T cell receptor beta chains from one sample in a study of cytomegalovirus exposure and HLA in healthy donors. Profiled with immunoSEQ multiplex PCR; TCRdb holds only in-frame clones, not every one. The sample carries around 93,000 clones, around 82% recorded once. The sequencing sample was made of PBMCs. The receptor source for this set is a man aged 25-40 years in good health and CMV-seropositive. Both conserved end residues are part of each CDR3. Each record gives: CDR3 DNA, CDR3 protein, clone size, J gene, V gene, D gene. A D gene is named only where the DNA matches it firmly. Expanded clones are given a class, and other clones once, few, many or no size at all.

DNA: TGTGCCAGCAGCTTAGGGCCGCCCGATACGCAGTATTTT
CDR3: CASSLGPPDTQYF
size: once
J: TRBJ2-3
V: TRBV11-3
D: .

DNA: TGTGCCAGCAGCGCTCGACTAGCGGGAGGCCCCCTTCTGATTAATGAGCAGTTCTTC
CDR3: CASSARLAGGPLLINEQFF
size: .
J: TRBJ2-1
V: TRBV9
D: TRBD2

DNA: TGTGCCAGTAGTACCGACAGGGGAAGCACTGAAGCTTTCTTT
CDR3: CASSTDRGSTEAFF
size: .
J: TRBJ1-1
V: TRBV19
D: TRBD1

DNA: TGTGCCAGCAGCTCGAGCGGGCCTAGCACAGATACGCAGTATTTT
CDR3: CASSSSGPSTDTQYF
size: .
J: TRBJ2-3
V: TRBV7-9
D: .

DNA: TGTGCCAGCAGCGCTCACGCAGGGGCAAATCAGCCCCAGCATTTT
CDR3: CASSAHAGANQPQHF
size: .
J: TRBJ1-5
V: TRBV9
D: .

DNA: TGTGCCAGCAGCTTAGGAGCGGGAGTATTTTCGGGCACCGGGGAGCTGTTTTTT
CDR3: CASSLGAGVFSGTGELFF
size: .
J: TRBJ2-2
V: TRBV7-6
D: TRBD2

DNA: TGCGCCAGCAGCCATAATAAGGGACAGTACTACGAGCAGTACTTC
CDR3: CASSHNKGQYYEQYF
size: .
J: TRBJ2-7
V: TRBV4-1
D: TRBD1

DNA: TGTGCCAGCAGACCCCCTAACGTGGAGGGAGCTGAAGCTTTCTTT
CDR3: CASRPPNVEGAEAFF
size: .
J: TRBJ1-1
V: TRBV14
D: .

DNA: TGTGCCAGCAGTGAAGCGGGAGGCCCGTACGAGCAGTACTTC
CDR3: CASSEAGGPYEQYF
size: .
J: TRBJ2-7
V: TRBV2
D: .

DNA: TGTGCCAGCACCCGAGGAAAGGACACCGGGGAGCTGTTTTTT
CDR3: CASTRGKDTGELFF
size: .
J: TRBJ2-2
V: TRBV7-2
D: .

DNA: TGTGCCAGCAGCTTAGGGACAGGGACTGTGCGAGAGACCCAGTACTTC
CDR3: CASSLGTGTVRETQYF
size: .
J: TRBJ2-5
V: TRBV7-6
D: TRBD1

DNA: TGTGCCAGCAGTCGTGGGGCAGAAAACTATGGCTACACCTTC
CDR3: CASSRGAENYGYTF
size: .
J: TRBJ1-2
V: TRBV6-5
D: .

DNA: TGTGCCGGCAGCGTATGGGCAGGGGAGGGTTACGAGCAGTACTTC
CDR3: CAGSVWAGEGYEQYF
size: .
J: TRBJ2-7
V: TRBV9
D: .

DNA: TGTGCCAGCAGTGCTGAGGGCACTAGCGGGATTCCGAGCCCCTACGAGCAGTACTTC
CDR3: CASSAEGTSGIPSPYEQYF
size: .
J: TRBJ2-7
V: TRBV6-4
D: TRBD2

DNA: TGTGCCAGCAGTTACTCGACAGGTGTGAGCTCCTACGAGCAGTACTTC
CDR3: CASSYSTGVSSYEQYF
size: once
J: TRBJ2-7
V: TRBV6-6
D: .

DNA: TGTGCCAGTAGTTTTTCCGGGACAGGGCGTGGGGTAACTGAAGCTTTCTTT
CDR3: CASSFSGTGRGVTEAFF
size: .
J: TRBJ1-1
V: TRBV19
D: TRBD1

DNA: TGTGCCAGCACCGGGGGGGCTAGGGCGGCCAAAAACATTCAGTACTTC
CDR3: CASTGGARAAKNIQYF
size: .
J: TRBJ2-4
V: TRBV28
D: TRBD2

DNA: TGTGCCAGCAGCCCAGGCCCCCAAGAGACCCAGTACTTC
CDR3: CASSPGPQETQYF
size: once
J: TRBJ2-5
V: TRBV11-3
D: .

DNA: TGTGCCAGCTCACCACGGGAGGGACTCCGCGAGCAGTACTTC
CDR3: CASSPREGLREQYF
size: once
J: TRBJ2-7
V: TRBV18
D: TRBD2

DNA: TGTGCCAGCAGTTACATGCCAGGGAGGACGAACACTGAAGCTTTCTTT
CDR3: CASSYMPGRTNTEAFF
size: .
J: TRBJ1-1
V: TRBV6-5
D: .

DNA: TGTGCCAGCAGCCCTCAGGGGGGCAATTCACCCCTCCACTTT
CDR3: CASSPQGGNSPLHF
size: .
J: TRBJ1-6
V: TRBV6-6
D: TRBD1

DNA: TGTGCCAGCAGGTTAGCGGGGTTCTCCTACGAGCAGTACTTC
CDR3: CASRLAGFSYEQYF
size: .
J: TRBJ2-7
V: TRBV27
D: TRBD2

DNA: TGTGCCAGCAGCCGGGACAATGACTACAAGGGCTACACCTTC
CDR3: CASSRDNDYKGYTF
size: .
J: TRBJ1-2
V: TRBV5-4
D: .

DNA: TGTGCCAGCAGACTGACTAGCAATCCCTACAATGAGCAGTTCTTC
CDR3: CASRLTSNPYNEQFF
size: .
J: TRBJ2-1
V: TRBV28
D: TRBD2

DNA: TGTGCCAGCAGCCTCACAGATACGCAGTATTTT
CDR3: CASSLTDTQYF
size: .
J: TRBJ2-3
V: TRBV7-2
D: .

DNA: TGCGCCAGCAGCCTAGGGACAGAAATTATGAACACTGAAGCTTTCTTT
CDR3: CASSLGTEIMNTEAFF
size: few
J: TRBJ1-1
V: TRBV5-1
D: TRBD1

DNA: TGTGCCAGCAGCTCCTCACTGGCGGGAGGGCCCCATGAGCAGTTCTTC
CDR3: CASSSSLAGGPHEQFF
size: .
J: TRBJ2-1
V: TRBV11-3
D: TRBD2

DNA: TGTGCCAGCAGCGCCCCGGGGTCCCCTGGCTACACCTTC
CDR3: CASSAPGSPGYTF
size: once
J: TRBJ1-2
V: TRBV9
D: .

DNA: TGTGCCACCCGGGAAACACCCAAGAACATTCAGTACTTC
CDR3: CATRETPKNIQYF
size: once
J: TRBJ2-4
V: TRBV27
D: .

DNA: TGTGCCAGCAGCTTTACCGGGGGACAGTTCTATAGCAATCAGCCCCAGCATTTT
CDR3: CASSFTGGQFYSNQPQHF
size: .
J: TRBJ1-5
V: TRBV7-2
D: TRBD1

DNA: TGTGCCAGCAGCCCAAGACAGGGCAGGGAGCACCAAGAGACCCAGTACTTC
CDR3: CASSPRQGREHQETQYF
size: .
J: TRBJ2-5
V: TRBV7-9
D: TRBD1

DNA: TGTGCCAGCAGCGTAGCCTGGATGGGCCTAGCGGGTGGGAGAGATACGCAGTATTTT
CDR3: CASSVAWMGLAGGRDTQYF
size: .
J: TRBJ2-3
V: TRBV9
D: TRBD2

DNA: TGTGCCAGCAGCTTAGCCCGCGTAAATGAGCAGTTCTTC
CDR3: CASSLARVNEQFF
size: .
J: TRBJ2-1
V: TRBV7-2
D: .

DNA: TGTGCCAGCAGTTTACCCGGACAGGGGAATCAGCCCCAGCATTTT
CDR3: CASSLPGQGNQPQHF
size: .
J: TRBJ1-5
V: TRBV28
D: TRBD1

DNA: TGTGCCAGCTCTGTCTCAGGCAAGCCCCAGCATTTT
CDR3: CASSVSGKPQHF
size: few
J: TRBJ1-5
V: TRBV18
D: .

DNA: TGCGCCAGCAGTGAGTCCGTCGGGACAGGGGGTTCTGGAAGCTTATTCTTT
CDR3: CASSESVGTGGSGSLFF
size: .
J: TRBJ1-1
V: TRBV10-1
D: TRBD1

DNA: TGTGCCAGCAGCCCGGCCGCCGGGGGGCAGTACTTC
CDR3: CASSPAAGGQYF
size: .
J: TRBJ2-7
V: TRBV7-2
D: .

DNA: TGTGCCAGCAGCGCGGGAATAAGGGACACCCATAATTCACCCCTCCACTTT
CDR3: CASSAGIRDTHNSPLHF
size: .
J: TRBJ1-6
V: TRBV9
D: .

DNA: TGTGCCAGCAGCTCGGGACTAGCGGGATACTCCTACAATGAGCAGTTCTTC
CDR3: CASSSGLAGYSYNEQFF
size: .
J: TRBJ2-1
V: TRBV7-2
D: TRBD2

DNA: TGTGCCAGCAGCGTATCCGGGACTACCCAAGAGACCCAGTACTTC
CDR3: CASSVSGTTQETQYF
size: .
J: TRBJ2-5
V: TRBV9
D: TRBD2

DNA: TGTGCCTGGAGTATGGCGACAGCAAGCAGAAACACCATATATTTT
CDR3: CAWSMATASRNTIYF
size: .
J: TRBJ1-3
V: TRBV30
D: .

DNA: TGTGCCAGCAGCTCGGGTGTGGGACAGGGATCAGATACGCAGTATTTT
CDR3: CASSSGVGQGSDTQYF
size: .
J: TRBJ2-3
V: TRBV5-6
D: TRBD1